The 10 T cell receptor beta chains presented below share a single source sample, sequenced in a study of T-cell reconstitution after alpha-beta-depleted transplantation in children (dated by TCRdb to the mid-2010s). Libraries were prepared through PCR. Instrument used: Illumina HiSeq 2500. To normalize quantification of the TCRbeta repertoire, the TCR libraries were built with molecular barcoding that relied on unique molecular identifiers. TCRdb cleaned the public reads at Q25 with fastp, built clones with MiXCR and kept in-frame beta chains. Rows with one shared CDR3 protein collapse into an entry with the most common genes and DNA. A total of some 600,000 distinct CDR3 sequences appear in this sample, approximately 12% of them only once. The leading ten clones occupy approximately 2.1% of the sample. In light of the paper, this sample's treatment or condition label describes: allogeneic hematopoietic cell transplantation with graft depleted of TCRalphabeta T cells and CD19 B cells.

This specimen consisted of PBMCs, mostly from graft donor cells, obtained 360 days after TCRalphabeta/CD19-depleted stem cell transplant. These receptors were obtained from a male patient younger than 18 who had a stem cell transplant for acute myeloid leukemia, so the T cells may come from the graft donor.

The J gene is TRBJ1-3, the V gene TRBV20-1; 9 positions match TRBD1. Looked up from germline, CDR1 is DFQATT and CDR2 is SNEGSKA (reference sequence). The V gene end was trimmed by 6 bases and the J gene end by 1 base; junction bases not matched to a gene: 10. CDR3 length equals 16 residues. The CDR3 region is CSARDRAKASGNTIYF. As DNA, the CDR3 is TGCAGTGCCCGGGACAGGGCTAAAGCTTCTGGAAACACCATATATTTT.

This clonotype was seen more than once but under ten times. The chain uses TRBV20-1 and TRBJ2-7, with 7 bases aligning to TRBD2. The CDR3 extends over 13 amino acids. Germline CDR1 and CDR2: DFQATT and SNEGSKA (reference sequence). The trim removed 3 bases at V and 2 bases at J, leaving 4 bases unmatched. CDR3: CSARRERTYEQYF. The CDR3 DNA reads as TGCAGTGCTAGGCGGGAGCGGACCTACGAGCAGTACTTC.

The chain carries TRBV20-1 and TRBJ2-4; 9 bases line up with TRBD2. Germline loops: CDR1 DFQATT, CDR2 SNEGSKA (reference sequence). The V and J ends lost 6 bases and 7 bases, in that order; junction bases with no gene match: 7. The CDR3 covers 13 residues. The CDR3 loop is CSAIAGVENIQYF. The CDR3 nucleotides are TGCAGTGCGATAGCGGGAGTGGAGAACATTCAGTACTTC.

V usage is TRBV30 and J usage is TRBJ2-3; a possible D gene is TRBD2 (6 bases). Trimming took off 0 bases at V and 0 bases at J, with 13 bases between the two ends. The CDR3 extends over 16 amino acids. The germline V gene encodes CDR1 GTSNPN and CDR2 SVGIG (reference sequence). CDR3 residues: CAWSVPHGRSTDTQYF. The CDR3 nucleotides read TGTGCCTGGAGTGTCCCCCACGGGAGAAGCACAGATACGCAGTATTTT. Filled out from reference TRBV30 and TRBJ2-3, the complete variable domain reads SQTIHQWPATLVQPVGSPLSLECTVEGTSNPNLYWYRQAAGRGLQLLFYSVGIGQISSEVPQNLSASRPQDRQFILSSKKLLLSDSGFYLCAWSVPHGRSTDTQYFGPGTRLTVL.

The chain has TRBV20-1 and TRBJ1-6; D is unclear. Germline assignment: CDR1 DFQATT and CDR2 SNEGSKA (reference sequence). V was cut by 0 bases and J by 4 bases, with 10 bases left in between. The CDR3 covers 15 residues. The CDR3 sequence: CSARDSRSYNSPLHF. CDR3 nucleotides: TGCAGTGCTAGAGACTCGAGATCTTATAATTCACCCCTCCACTTT.

CDR3 bases: TGTGCCAGCAGCTTACAGAGCGGGGTCAACAATGAGCAGTTCTTC. It yields the protein CASSLQSGVNNEQFF. This rearrangement joins TRBV7-3 to TRBJ2-1, with 7 bases lining up with TRBD2. V was clipped by 2 bases and J by 5 bases; unmatched bases: 6. The CDR3 loop spans 15 amino acids. The V gene's germline CDR1 is SGHTA and CDR2 FQGTGA.

The rearrangement links TRBV29-1 to TRBJ2-1; D call uncertain. Trimming removed 6 bases at V and 0 bases at J, with 9 bases between. Germline loops: CDR1 SQVTM, CDR2 ANQGSEA. This CDR3 has 13 amino acids. CDR3 bases: TGCAGCGTGACCTCCGGCTCCTACAATGAGCAGTTCTTC. Residues: CSVTSGSYNEQFF.

This rearrangement joins TRBV7-9 to TRBJ1-2; 7 bases match TRBD1. The V segment lost 4 bases and the J segment 3 bases; nucleotides outside the gene matches: 5. The length of the CDR3 is 14 residues. CDR1 is SEHNR and CDR2 is FQNEAQ in the germline V gene (reference sequence). The CDR3 protein is CASSSGQDDYGYTF. In DNA form, the CDR3 reads TGTGCCAGCAGCTCTGGACAGGATGACTATGGCTACACCTTC. Complete variable domain (other parts from reference TRBV7-9 and TRBJ1-2): DTGVSQNPRHKITKRGQNVTFRCDPISEHNRLYWYRQTLGQGPEFLTYFQNEAQLEKSRLLSDRFSAERPKGSFSTLEIQRTEQGDSAMYLCASSSGQDDYGYTFGSGTRLTVV.

This clonotype was seen a few times. The chain employs TRBV7-2 and TRBJ1-1; D ambiguous. Germline values: CDR1 SGHTA, CDR2 FQGNSA. With 3 bases removed from V and 1 base from J, the gap between germline ends came to 12 bases. This CDR3 is 15 amino acids long. In DNA, the CDR3 is TGTGCCAGCAGCTTCTATTGGACCGGGAACACTGAAGCTTTCTTT. Amino acids: CASSFYWTGNTEAFF.

This chain links TRBV11-2 with TRBJ2-7, with TRBD2 matching over 7 bases. The V segment lost 3 bases and the J segment 1 base; nucleotides outside the gene matches: 12. Per the germline V gene, CDR1 is SGHAT and CDR2 is FQNNGV. This CDR3 comprises 17 residues. CDR3 bases: TGTGCCAGCAGCTTGTTGCGGGAGCGGATAGGGTCCTACGAGCAGTACTTC. This codes for CASSLLRERIGSYEQYF.